This record concerns one T cell receptor (beta chain) sequence. Its antigen remains unknown. Sequenced by immunoSEQ multiplex PCR; TCRdb stores in-frame clones only, minus some. This sample yields some 75,000 clones, of which roughly 83% are seen a single time; 2.1% belongs to the top ten. The data derive from a study of OX40 agonist ivuxolimab in advanced cancers. Whole-study results and caveats: Researchers report that CD8+ T cells had, on average, more expanded clones than CD4+.

Germline-derived CDR1 and CDR2 are SGHNT and YYREEE (reference sequence). The CDR3 is made up of 19 amino acids. Trimming removed 0 bases from V and 5 bases from J, with 26 bases in between. Specimen: CD4+ or CD8+ T cells sorted from blood, collected in a trial of the OX40 agonist ivuxolimab. V usage is TRBV5-4 and J usage is TRBJ1-2, with D possibly matching TRBD1 (5 bases). The receptor was derived from an adult with an advanced solid tumor such as melanoma, head and neck, liver or kidney cancer. The CDR3 spells CASSLGGPARLIGIYGYTF. As DNA, the CDR3 is TGTGCCAGCAGCTTGGGGGGACCGGCCCGGCTAATAGGTATATATGGCTACACCTTC.